This section outlines one TCR beta chain sequence together with its context. Its matching antigen is unknown. For repertoire sequencing, the TCR beta CDR3 regions were amplified from RNA transcripts. Scientists carried out first-round RT-PCR using HTBI primers and then a second-round multiplex PCR. MiXCR was run by TCRdb on the multiplex PCR reads, yielding one entry per CDR3 protein. The sample has around 520,000 distinct CDR3 sequences, under 45% seen once. This record belongs to a study of Graves' ophthalmopathy and Graves' hyperthyroidism. Regarding the study as a whole: Blood samples also showed most expanded thyroid clonotypes exceeding 0.001 frequency.

The germline V gene encodes CDR1 SGDLS and CDR2 YYNGEE. V was clipped by 0 bases and J by 8 bases, with 15 bases between them. The CDR3 loop spans 15 amino acids. Uncontrolled infections, pregnancy, lactation or other autoimmune diseases led to patient exclusion. The gene calls are TRBV9 and TRBJ1-3; weak D call: TRBD1 (6 bases). Sequencing input: peripheral blood or thyroid tissue (not recorded which). This TCR came from an adult man with Graves' hyperthyroidism. The CDR3 DNA sequence: TGTGCCAGCAGCGTAGAGGGGGGATATGGCTACACCATATATTTT. Translated, it gives CASSVEGGYGYTIYF.